This T cell receptor beta chain was captured by sequencing in a study of cytomegalovirus exposure and HLA in healthy donors. Trimming removed 5 bases from V and 2 bases from J, with 15 bases in between. Per germline, CDR1 MNHNY and CDR2 SVGAGI (reference sequence). This CDR3 contains 15 residues. Study-level points and caveats: The study recorded some 160 TCR beta chains that were cytomegalovirus-associated.

A multiplex PCR was run with 60 Vbeta primers and 13 Jbeta primers. Sequencing used immunoSEQ multiplex PCR; TCRdb keeps in-frame clones, though not all of them. Of almost 200,000 clones in the sample, around 79% were seen once. Note on this clone: Its specificity is not known.

The chain uses TRBV6-6 and TRBJ2-5; D is unresolved. The receptor's source is a woman aged 25 to 39 in good health and CMV-seropositive. The sequencing sample was made of PBMCs. CDR3 sequence: CASSPPRAGQETQYF. DNA for the CDR3: TGTGCCAGCAGTCCCCCTAGAGCCGGACAAGAGACCCAGTACTTC.